The entry that follows covers one TCR beta chain sequence. The data were produced by immunoSEQ multiplex PCR, yet TCRdb's version contains in-frame clones alone and is incomplete. The table shows 150,000 to 200,000 clones, with approximately 88% occurring only once. The data derive from a study of T cell responses to AZD1222 COVID-19 vaccine. The V and J ends lost 5 bases and 0 bases respectively, with 13 bases between them. The CDR3 is made up of 16 amino acids. CDR1 and CDR2 from the germline V gene are SGHTA and FQGNSA. The receptor was isolated from an adult in good health. The chain links TRBV7-2 to TRBJ2-2; tentatively, D is TRBD2 (6 bases). Material: peripheral blood, obtained on day 0 of AZD1222 vaccination. The CDR3 sequence is CASSPPTRANTGELFF. The CDR3 DNA follows: TGTGCCAGCAGCCCACCGACTAGGGCGAACACCGGGGAGCTGTTTTTT.